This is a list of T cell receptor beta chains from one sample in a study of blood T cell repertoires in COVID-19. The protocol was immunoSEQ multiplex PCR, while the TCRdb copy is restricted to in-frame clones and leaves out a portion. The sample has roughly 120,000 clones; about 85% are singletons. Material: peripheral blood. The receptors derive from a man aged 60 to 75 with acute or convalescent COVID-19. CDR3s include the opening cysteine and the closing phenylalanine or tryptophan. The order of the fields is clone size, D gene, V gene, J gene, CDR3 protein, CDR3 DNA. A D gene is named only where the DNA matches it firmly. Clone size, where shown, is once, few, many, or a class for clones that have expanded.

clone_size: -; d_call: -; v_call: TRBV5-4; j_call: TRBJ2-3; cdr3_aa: CASSLDVGTDTQYF; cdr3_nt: TGTGCCAGCAGTTTGGACGTAGGCACAGATACGCAGTATTTT
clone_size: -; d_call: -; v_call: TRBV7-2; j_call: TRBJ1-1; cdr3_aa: CASSLVASGNTEAFF; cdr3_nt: TGTGCCAGCAGCTTAGTCGCCTCGGGGAACACTGAAGCTTTCTTT
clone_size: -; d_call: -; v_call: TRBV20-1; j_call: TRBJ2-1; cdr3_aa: CSGSYNEQFF; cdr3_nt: TGCAGTGGTTCTTACAATGAGCAGTTCTTC
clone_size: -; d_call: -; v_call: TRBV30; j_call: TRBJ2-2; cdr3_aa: CAYSGHPGTGELFF; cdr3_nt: TGTGCCTATTCGGGACACCCGGGCACCGGGGAGCTGTTTTTT
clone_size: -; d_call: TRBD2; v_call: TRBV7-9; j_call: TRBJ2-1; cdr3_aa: CASSLAGLAGFSSYNEQFF; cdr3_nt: TGTGCCAGCAGCTTAGCAGGACTAGCGGGCTTTAGCTCCTACAATGAGCAGTTCTTC
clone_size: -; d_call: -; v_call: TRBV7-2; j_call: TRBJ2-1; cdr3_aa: CASRFGGYEQFF; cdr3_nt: TGTGCCAGCAGATTCGGAGGTTATGAGCAGTTCTTC
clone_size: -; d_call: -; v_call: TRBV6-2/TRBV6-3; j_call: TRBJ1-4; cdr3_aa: CASSGGGKLFF; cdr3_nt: TGTGCCAGCAGCGGGGGCGGAAAACTGTTTTTT
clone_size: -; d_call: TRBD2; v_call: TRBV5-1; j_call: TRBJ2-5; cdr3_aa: CASSSGGRIVETQYF; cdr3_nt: TGCGCCAGCAGCTCGGGGGGGCGAATTGTGGAGACCCAGTACTTC
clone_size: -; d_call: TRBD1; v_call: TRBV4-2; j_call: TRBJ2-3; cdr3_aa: CASSQDGQARDTQYF; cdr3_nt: TGTGCCAGCAGCCAAGACGGACAGGCAAGAGATACGCAGTATTTT
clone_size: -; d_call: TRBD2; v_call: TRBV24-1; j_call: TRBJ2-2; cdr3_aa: CASSPSGRVRSGELFF; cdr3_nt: TGTGCCTCGTCACCTAGCGGGAGGGTTAGGAGCGGGGAGCTGTTTTTT
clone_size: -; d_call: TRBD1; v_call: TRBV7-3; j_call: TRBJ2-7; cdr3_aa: CASSLIGTGSEQYF; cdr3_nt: TGTGCCAGCAGCTTAATTGGGACAGGGTCCGAGCAGTACTTC
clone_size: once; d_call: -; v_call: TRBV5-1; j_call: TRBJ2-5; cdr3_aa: CASSLPGDGQETQYF; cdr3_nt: TGCGCCAGCAGCTTACCCGGGGATGGCCAAGAGACCCAGTACTTC
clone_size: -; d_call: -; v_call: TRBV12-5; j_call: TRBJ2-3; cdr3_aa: CASGLGTGFTDTQYF; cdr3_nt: TGTGCTAGTGGTTTGGGAACAGGATTCACAGATACGCAGTATTTT
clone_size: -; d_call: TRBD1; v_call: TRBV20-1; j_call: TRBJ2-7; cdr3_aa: CSANEGGRSEQYF; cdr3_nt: TGCAGTGCTAATGAAGGGGGCCGGAGCGAGCAGTACTTC
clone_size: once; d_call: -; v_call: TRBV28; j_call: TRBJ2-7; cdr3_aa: CASNSPLFPYEQYF; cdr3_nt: TGTGCCAGCAACTCCCCTCTTTTTCCCTACGAGCAGTACTTC
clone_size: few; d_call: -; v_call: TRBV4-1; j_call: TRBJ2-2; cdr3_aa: CASSQMSQNTGELFF; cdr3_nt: TGCGCCAGCAGCCAAATGAGCCAGAACACCGGGGAGCTGTTTTTT
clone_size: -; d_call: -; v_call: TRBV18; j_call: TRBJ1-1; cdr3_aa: CASSPLVPGGTNTEAFF; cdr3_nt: TGTGCCAGCTCACCACTAGTGCCCGGGGGGACGAACACTGAAGCTTTCTTT
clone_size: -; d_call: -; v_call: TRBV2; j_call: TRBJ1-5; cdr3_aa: CASADSPNQPQHF; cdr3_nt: TGTGCCAGCGCCGACAGCCCCAATCAGCCCCAGCATTTT
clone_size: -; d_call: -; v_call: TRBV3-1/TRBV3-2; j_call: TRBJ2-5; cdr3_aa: CASSPPQGLDQETQYF; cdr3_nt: TGTGCCAGCAGCCCACCTCAGGGACTCGACCAAGAGACCCAGTACTTC
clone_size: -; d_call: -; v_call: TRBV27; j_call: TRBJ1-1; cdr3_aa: CASTLRGGGGNTEAFF; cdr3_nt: TGTGCCAGCACCCTGAGGGGGGGAGGAGGGAACACTGAAGCTTTCTTT
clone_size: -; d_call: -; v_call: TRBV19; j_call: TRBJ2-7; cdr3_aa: CASSPGLSSYEQYF; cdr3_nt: TGTGCCAGTAGCCCGGGACTCAGCTCCTACGAGCAGTACTTC
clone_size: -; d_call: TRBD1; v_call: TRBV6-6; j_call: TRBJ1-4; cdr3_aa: CASRLPGQANEKLFF; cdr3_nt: TGTGCCAGCAGACTCCCGGGACAGGCTAATGAAAAACTGTTTTTT
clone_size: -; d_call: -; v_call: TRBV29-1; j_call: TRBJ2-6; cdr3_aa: CSVDDGAGANVLTF; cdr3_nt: TGCAGCGTTGACGACGGAGCTGGGGCCAACGTCCTGACTTTC
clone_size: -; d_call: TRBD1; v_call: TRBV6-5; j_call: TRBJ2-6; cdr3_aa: CASHRGAAGANVLTF; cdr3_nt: TGTGCCAGCCACAGGGGAGCCGCTGGGGCCAACGTCCTGACTTTC
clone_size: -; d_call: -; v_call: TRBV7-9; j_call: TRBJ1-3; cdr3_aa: CASTSGVRGNTIYF; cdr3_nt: TGTGCCAGCACCTCGGGTGTCCGTGGAAACACCATATATTTT
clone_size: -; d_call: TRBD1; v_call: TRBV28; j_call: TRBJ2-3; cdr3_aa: CASSLTRQGALRTDTQYF; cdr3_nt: TGTGCCAGCAGCCTCACCCGACAGGGGGCGCTGAGAACAGATACGCAGTATTTT
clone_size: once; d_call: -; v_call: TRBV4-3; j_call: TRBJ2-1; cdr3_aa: CASSRAGRNEQFF; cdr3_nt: TGCGCCAGCAGCCGAGCAGGGAGGAACGAGCAGTTCTTC
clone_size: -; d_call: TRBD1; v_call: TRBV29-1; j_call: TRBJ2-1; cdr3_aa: CSVGSAGGSYNEQFF; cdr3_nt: TGCAGCGTTGGCTCGGCAGGGGGCTCCTACAATGAGCAGTTCTTC
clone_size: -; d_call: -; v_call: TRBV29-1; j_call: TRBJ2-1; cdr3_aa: CSVEGGLNEQFF; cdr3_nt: TGCAGCGTTGAGGGGGGACTCAATGAGCAGTTCTTC
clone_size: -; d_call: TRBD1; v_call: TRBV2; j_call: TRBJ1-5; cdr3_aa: CASRARTGGLDQPQHF; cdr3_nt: TGTGCCAGCAGAGCCAGGACAGGGGGCTTGGATCAGCCCCAGCATTTT
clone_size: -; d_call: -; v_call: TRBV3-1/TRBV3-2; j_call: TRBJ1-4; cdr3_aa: CASSQGGAVEKLFF; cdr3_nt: TGTGCCAGCAGCCAAGGGGGCGCAGTTGAAAAACTGTTTTTT
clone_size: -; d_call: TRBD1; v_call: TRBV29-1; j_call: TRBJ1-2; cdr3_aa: CSVPGQLNYGYTF; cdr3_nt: TGCAGCGTCCCGGGACAGCTAAACTATGGCTACACCTTC
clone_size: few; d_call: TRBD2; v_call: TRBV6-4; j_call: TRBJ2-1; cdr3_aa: CASSDSAGGPHEQFF; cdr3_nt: TGTGCCAGCAGTGACTCGGCGGGAGGGCCCCATGAGCAGTTCTTC
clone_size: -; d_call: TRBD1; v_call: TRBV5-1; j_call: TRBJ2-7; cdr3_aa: CASSLGTGVRTHEQYF; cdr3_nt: TGCGCCAGCAGCTTGGGAACAGGGGTTCGGACCCACGAGCAGTACTTC
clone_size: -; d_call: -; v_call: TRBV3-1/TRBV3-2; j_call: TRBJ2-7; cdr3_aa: CASSQGLASYEQYF; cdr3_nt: TGTGCCAGCAGCCAAGGGCTAGCATCCTACGAGCAGTACTTC
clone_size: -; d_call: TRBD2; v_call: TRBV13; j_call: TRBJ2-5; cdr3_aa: CASSSQSGGGKTQYF; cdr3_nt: TGTGCCAGCAGCTCACAGAGTGGGGGAGGGAAGACCCAGTACTTC
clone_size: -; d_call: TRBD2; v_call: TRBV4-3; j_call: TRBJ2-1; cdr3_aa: CASSRTSGPHNEQFF; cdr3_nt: TGCGCCAGCAGCCGAACTAGCGGGCCCCACAATGAGCAGTTCTTC
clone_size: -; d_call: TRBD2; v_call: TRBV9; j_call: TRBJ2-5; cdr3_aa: CASSPLGSGMGETQYF; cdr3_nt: TGTGCCAGCAGCCCCCTGGGTAGCGGGATGGGAGAGACCCAGTACTTC
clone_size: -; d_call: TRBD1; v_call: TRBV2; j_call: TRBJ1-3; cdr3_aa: CASSPTGAGNTIYF; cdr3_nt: TGTGCCAGCAGTCCAACAGGGGCTGGAAACACCATATATTTT
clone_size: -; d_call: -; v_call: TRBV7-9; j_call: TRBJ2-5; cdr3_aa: CASSPEVGETQYF; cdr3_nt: TGTGCCAGCAGTCCTGAGGTTGGCGAGACCCAGTACTTC
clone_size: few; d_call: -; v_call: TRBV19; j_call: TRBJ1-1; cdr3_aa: CASTHVQGNTEAFF; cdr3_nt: TGTGCCAGTACCCACGTCCAGGGGAACACTGAAGCTTTCTTT
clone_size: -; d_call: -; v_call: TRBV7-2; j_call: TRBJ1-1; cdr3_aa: CASSWERRENTEAFF; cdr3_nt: TGTGCCAGCAGCTGGGAGAGGAGGGAGAACACTGAAGCTTTCTTT
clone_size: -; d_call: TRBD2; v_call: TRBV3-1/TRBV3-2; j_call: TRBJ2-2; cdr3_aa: CARSRDEGGGLNTGELFF; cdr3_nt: TGTGCCAGGTCCCGGGACGAAGGCGGGGGATTGAACACCGGGGAGCTGTTTTTT
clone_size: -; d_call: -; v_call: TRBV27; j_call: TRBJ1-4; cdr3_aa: CASSYYPTPQEKLFF; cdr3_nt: TGTGCCAGCAGTTACTACCCAACCCCTCAAGAAAAACTGTTTTTT
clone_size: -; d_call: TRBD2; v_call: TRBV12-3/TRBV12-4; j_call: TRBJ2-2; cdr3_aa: CASSSGLGELFF; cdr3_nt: TGTGCCAGCAGCTCGGGACTAGGGGAGCTGTTTTTT
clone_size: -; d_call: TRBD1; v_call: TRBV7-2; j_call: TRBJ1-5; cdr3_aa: CASSLDRGRQPQHF; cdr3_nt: TGTGCCAGCAGCCTGGACAGGGGCCGGCAGCCCCAGCATTTT